A single sample gave rise to the 14 T cell receptor beta chains below, sequenced in a study of cytomegalovirus exposure and HLA in healthy donors. PCR primers comprised 60 Vbeta and 13 Jbeta primers. Data came from immunoSEQ multiplex PCR; TCRdb stores just in-frame clones and leaves some out. The data show some 210,000 clones, over 70% seen once. The sample comprised PBMCs. These receptors all stem from a man aged 30 to 39 in good health and CMV-seronegative.

The chain combines TRBV18 with TRBJ2-3; no reliable D call. The CDR3 runs to 11 residues. CDR1 is KGHSH, CDR2 LQKENI, per germline. The V and J ends lost 8 bases and 6 bases respectively, with 9 bases between them. The DNA for the CDR3 is TGTGCCAGCGACCCCGGGGATACGCAGTATTTT. Translating gives CASDPGDTQYF. Full variable domain (remainder filled in from reference TRBV18 and TRBJ2-3): NAGVMQNPRHLVRRRGQEARLRCSPMKGHSHVYWYRQLPEEGLKFMVYLQKENIIDESGMPKERFSAEFPKEGPSILRIQQVVRGDSAAYFCASDPGDTQYFGPGTRLTVL.

The sample holds one count of this clone. The gene calls are TRBV7-2 and TRBJ2-2; no firm D call. This CDR3 region has 16 residues. V gave up 1 base and J gave up 4 bases, with 13 bases separating them. Germline CDR1 is SGHTA and CDR2 is FQGNSA. CDR3 in amino acids: CASSLELRLFTGELFF. The CDR3 DNA reads TGTGCCAGCAGCTTAGAACTGCGTCTCTTCACCGGGGAGCTGTTTTTT.

The chain recombines TRBV29-1 with TRBJ2-7; D gene uncertain. CDR1 SQVTM and CDR2 ANQGSEA come from the germline V gene. Between the trimmed V and J ends, which lost 6 bases and 1 base, there was a span of 25 bases. The CDR3 sequence is 17 residues long. The CDR3 coding sequence is TGCAGCGTCAGAGCTAAGACGGGTCCCGAAATATCCTACGAGCAGTACTTC. It specifies CSVRAKTGPEISYEQYF.

The chain is built from TRBV7-9 and TRBJ1-2; D is uncertain. Trimming removed 1 base from V and 4 bases from J, with 10 bases in between. CDR1 and CDR2 (germline): SEHNR, FQNEAQ (reference sequence). The CDR3 runs 14 residues. The CDR3 reads CASSLVADSYGYTF. For the CDR3, the DNA is TGTGCCAGCAGCTTAGTAGCGGATAGCTATGGCTACACCTTC. Looking up the rest from reference TRBV7-9 and TRBJ1-2 gives the full variable domain: DTGVSQNPRHKITKRGQNVTFRCDPISEHNRLYWYRQTLGQGPEFLTYFQNEAQLEKSRLLSDRFSAERPKGSFSTLEIQRTEQGDSAMYLCASSLVADSYGYTFGSGTRLTVV.

This clone was seen a handful of times. The chain links TRBV7-8 to TRBJ1-1, with D possibly being TRBD1 (6 bases). V gave up 4 bases and J gave up 6 bases, with 18 bases separating them. This CDR3 is built from 15 residues. Germline CDR1 and CDR2: SGHVS and FQNEAQ. The CDR3 loop reads CASSYRTVAFAEAFF. CDR3 DNA sequence: TGTGCCAGCAGCTACCGGACAGTAGCCTTCGCTGAAGCTTTCTTT.

V gene TRBV2 combines with J gene TRBJ2-7, with TRBD2 matching over 7 bases. This CDR3 region has 16 residues. With 10 bases clipped from V and 0 bases from J, the junction kept 15 bases outside the gene matches. CDR1 and CDR2 (germline): SNHLY, FYNNEI. The DNA of the CDR3 is TGTGCCACCTTTCACCGAGCGGGGTCCTCCTCCTACGAGCAGTACTTC. Protein product: CATFHRAGSSSYEQYF.

This clone was picked up one time. The chain couples TRBV4-1 to TRBJ1-4; unclear D gene. The V end lost 0 bases, the J end lost 8 bases, and 13 bases lay between the germline ends. This CDR3 has 15 amino acids. CDR1 MGHRA and CDR2 YSYEKL come from the germline V gene. The CDR3 DNA sequence: TGCGCCAGCAGCCAAGAAAAATCAATAGTCGAAAAACTGTTTTTT. Its protein product is CASSQEKSIVEKLFF.

V gene TRBV7-9 combines with J gene TRBJ1-1, with TRBD1 matching 8 bases. This CDR3 has 12 residues. Trimming removed 5 bases from V and 11 bases from J; junction bases left unmatched: 7. Germline CDR1 SEHNR, CDR2 FQNEAQ (reference sequence). The CDR3: CASSQQGEVAFF. In DNA, the CDR3 is TGTGCCAGCAGCCAACAGGGGGAGGTGGCTTTCTTT.

The chain employs TRBV7-9 and TRBJ2-3; weak D call: TRBD2 (5 bases). Germline lookup yields CDR1 SEHNR and CDR2 FQNEAQ (reference sequence). Deletions cut 0 bases from V and 4 bases from J, with 8 bases between. The CDR3 loop spans 14 amino acids. CDR3 DNA sequence: TGTGCCAGCAGCTTAGCGGGAGTCTCAGATACGCAGTATTTT. It codes for CASSLAGVSDTQYF.

The gene calls are TRBV7-9 and TRBJ1-4; tentative D call: TRBD1 (5 bases). Germline V gene lookup returns CDR1 SEHNR and CDR2 FQNEAQ (reference sequence). This CDR3 is 15 amino acids long. The germline V and J ends were trimmed by 5 bases and 7 bases, with 17 bases remaining between them. The CDR3 loop reads CASSTGDSVLEKLFF. The CDR3 nucleotides read TGTGCCAGCAGCACCGGGGACTCAGTACTTGAAAAACTGTTTTTT.

This clone was seen only a few times. CDR3 in amino acids: CASSTILAGGPDTQYF. CDR3 nucleotides: TGTGCCAGCAGCACCATACTAGCGGGAGGGCCAGATACGCAGTATTTT. The V and J genes are TRBV4-2 and TRBJ2-3; TRBD2 matches 13 bases. The junction had 6 bases not matched to a gene; V was cut back by 5 bases and J by 4 bases. Germline CDR1 and CDR2: LGHNA and YNFKEQ. This CDR3 comprises 16 residues.

This chain connects TRBV6-5 to TRBJ1-2; a weak D match, TRBD1 (5 bases). Trimming removed 0 bases at V and 4 bases at J, with 15 bases between. From germline, CDR1 is MNHEY and CDR2 SVGAGI. The CDR3 totals 16 residues. The CDR3 sequence is CASSYSVEGPGYGYTF. The DNA of the CDR3 is TGTGCCAGCAGTTACTCGGTGGAGGGGCCGGGCTATGGCTACACCTTC.

This clone has a single count. The chain carries TRBV11-2 and TRBJ1-1, with D unclear. This CDR3 is 13 amino acids long. Trimming stripped 4 bases from V and 3 bases from J, with 9 bases between. In germline, CDR1 is SGHAT, CDR2 FQNNGV. CDR3 sequence: CASSSLFDTEAFF. The CDR3 nucleotides are TGTGCCAGCAGCTCCCTCTTCGACACTGAAGCTTTCTTT.

This chain joins TRBV28 and TRBJ2-3, with a weak D call TRBD1 (6 bases). The CDR3 has 15 amino acids. Trimming shortened V by 2 bases and J by 3 bases, and 12 bases separated the two germline ends. CDR1 is MDHEN, CDR2 SYDVKM, per germline. This CDR3 reads CASSLVGGTTDTQYF. The CDR3 DNA reads as TGTGCCAGCAGTTTAGTTGGGGGCACGACAGATACGCAGTATTTT.